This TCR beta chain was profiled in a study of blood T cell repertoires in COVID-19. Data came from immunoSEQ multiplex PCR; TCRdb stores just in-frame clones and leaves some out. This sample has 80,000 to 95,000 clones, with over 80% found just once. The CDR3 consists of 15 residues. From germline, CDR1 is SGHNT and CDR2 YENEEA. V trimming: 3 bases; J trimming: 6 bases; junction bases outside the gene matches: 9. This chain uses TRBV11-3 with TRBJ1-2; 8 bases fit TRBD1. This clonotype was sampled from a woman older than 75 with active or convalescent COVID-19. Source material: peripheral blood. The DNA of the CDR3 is TGTGCCAGCAGCTTTACGTCCCAGGGGGCCGATGGCTACACCTTC. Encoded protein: CASSFTSQGADGYTF.